This T cell receptor (beta chain) was recorded in a study of shared clonotypes between healthy human individuals. Only in-frame clones appear in the TCRdb table, and some are missing; sequencing was by immunoSEQ multiplex PCR. The repertoire consists of some 1,900,000 clones, with less than 95% occurring once and the leading ten covering roughly 1%. CD45RO-negative cells were positively selected for CCR7, leaving out terminally differentiated effector memory CD45RA+ cells. Germline loops: CDR1 SEHNR, CDR2 FQNEAQ (reference sequence). CDR3 size: 15 residues. Trimming removed 4 bases from V and 7 bases from J, with 20 bases in between.

Sequencing input: naive CD8+ T cells sorted from blood. The chain is built from TRBV7-9 and TRBJ2-7, with a possible D match to TRBD2 (5 bases). This clonotype was sampled from a man aged 18 to 30 in good health. CDR3 protein: CASSSRTASDWEQYF. The CDR3 region has the DNA TGTGCCAGCAGCTCTAGGACTGCCTCGGACTGGGAGCAGTACTTC.